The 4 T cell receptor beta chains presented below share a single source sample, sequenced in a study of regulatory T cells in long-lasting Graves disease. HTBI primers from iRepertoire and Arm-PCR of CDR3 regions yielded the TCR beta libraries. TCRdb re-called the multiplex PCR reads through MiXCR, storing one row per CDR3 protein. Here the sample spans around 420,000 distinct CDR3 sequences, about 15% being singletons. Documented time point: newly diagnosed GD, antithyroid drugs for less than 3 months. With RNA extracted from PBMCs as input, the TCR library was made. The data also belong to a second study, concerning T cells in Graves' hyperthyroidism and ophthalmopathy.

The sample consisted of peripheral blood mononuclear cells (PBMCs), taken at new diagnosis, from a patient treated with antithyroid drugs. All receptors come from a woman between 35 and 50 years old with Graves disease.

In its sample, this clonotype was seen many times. Written as DNA, the CDR3 is TGTGCCAGCAGTTTATTGGGGGCTAGGAACACCGGGGAGCTGTTTTTT. This gives the protein CASSLLGARNTGELFF. The V gene is TRBV28, the J gene TRBJ2-2, with D perhaps matching TRBD1 (6 bases). Germline lookup yields CDR1 MDHEN and CDR2 SYDVKM. Trimming took 1 base from V and 1 from J, leaving 10 bases between them. The CDR3 length is 16 residues.

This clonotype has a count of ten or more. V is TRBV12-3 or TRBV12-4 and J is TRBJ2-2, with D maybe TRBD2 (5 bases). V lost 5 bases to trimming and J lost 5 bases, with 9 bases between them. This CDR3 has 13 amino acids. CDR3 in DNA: TGTGCCAGCAGTATGACTAATACCGGGGAGCTGTTTTTT. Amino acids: CASSMTNTGELFF.

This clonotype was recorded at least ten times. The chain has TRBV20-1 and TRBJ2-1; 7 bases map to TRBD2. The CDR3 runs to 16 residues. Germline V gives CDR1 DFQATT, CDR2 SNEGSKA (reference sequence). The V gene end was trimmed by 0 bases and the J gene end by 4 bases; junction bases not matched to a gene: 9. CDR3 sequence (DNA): TGCAGTGCTAGAGATCGGGGCGGGAGTGCTTACAATGAGCAGTTCTTC. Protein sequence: CSARDRGGSAYNEQFF.

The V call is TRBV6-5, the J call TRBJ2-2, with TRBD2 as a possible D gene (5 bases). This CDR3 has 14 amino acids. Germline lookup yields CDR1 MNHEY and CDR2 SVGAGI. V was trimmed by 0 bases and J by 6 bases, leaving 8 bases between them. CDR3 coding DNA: TGTGCCAGCAGTTACTCGGCGGGCGCCGGGGAGCTGTTTTTT. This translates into CASSYSAGAGELFF.